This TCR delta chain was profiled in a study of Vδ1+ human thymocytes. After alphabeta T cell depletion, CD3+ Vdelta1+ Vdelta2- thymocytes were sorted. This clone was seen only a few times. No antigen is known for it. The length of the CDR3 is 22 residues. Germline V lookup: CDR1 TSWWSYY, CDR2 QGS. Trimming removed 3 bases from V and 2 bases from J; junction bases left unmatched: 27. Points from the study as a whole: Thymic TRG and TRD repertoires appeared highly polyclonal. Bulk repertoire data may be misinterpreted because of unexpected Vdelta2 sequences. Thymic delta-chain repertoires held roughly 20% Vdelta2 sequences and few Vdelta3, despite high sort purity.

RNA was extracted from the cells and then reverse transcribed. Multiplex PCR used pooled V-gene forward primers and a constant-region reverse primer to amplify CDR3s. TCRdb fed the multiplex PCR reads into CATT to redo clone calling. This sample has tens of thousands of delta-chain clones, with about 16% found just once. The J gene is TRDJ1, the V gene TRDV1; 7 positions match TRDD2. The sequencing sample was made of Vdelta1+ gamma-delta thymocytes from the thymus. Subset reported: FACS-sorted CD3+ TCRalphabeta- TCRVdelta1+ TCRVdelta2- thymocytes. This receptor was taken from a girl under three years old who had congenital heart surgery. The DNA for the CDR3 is TGTGCTCTTGGGGAGGGCCCAATCTTCCTAGGTTATTCGGGATCTGGGACCGATAAACTCATCTTT. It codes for CALGEGPIFLGYSGSGTDKLIF.